A single sample is the source of the 27 T cell receptor beta chains below, sequenced in a study of cytomegalovirus exposure and HLA in healthy donors. The study ran its PCR with 60 Vbeta and 13 Jbeta primers. Measured with immunoSEQ multiplex PCR; TCRdb has only the in-frame clones, and not every one. The sample yields 130,000 or so clones, 60% to 80% seen once. Sequencing input: PBMCs. The receptors here all came from a man in his forties or fifties in good health and CMV-seronegative.

The chain links TRBV9 to TRBJ2-5, with D possibly matching TRBD2 (6 bases). Between the trimmed V and J ends, which lost 0 bases and 5 bases, there was a span of 11 bases. The germline gives CDR1 SGDLS, CDR2 YYNGEE. The CDR3 contains 14 residues. The DNA of the CDR3 is TGTGCCAGCAGCGTAGAGGAGGGCCGGGAGACCCAGTACTTC. It encodes CASSVEEGRETQYF.

The chain carries TRBV10-3 and TRBJ2-7; no reliable D call. Germline V lookup: CDR1 ENHRY, CDR2 SYGVKD. The CDR3 sequence is 15 residues long. V lost 4 bases and J lost 6, with 19 bases in between. Written as DNA, the CDR3 is TGTGCCATCAGTGGGAAAACAGAAGGTTCTCTCGAGCAGTACTTC. Translated, it gives CAISGKTEGSLEQYF.

The V and J genes are TRBV5-1 and TRBJ2-7, with unresolved D. Germline V lookup: CDR1 SGHRS, CDR2 YFSETQ. CDR3 size: 11 residues. V was cut by 4 bases and J by 4 bases, with 6 bases left in between. CDR3 amino acids: CASSPTYEQYF. In nucleotides, the CDR3 is TGCGCCAGCAGCCCCACATACGAGCAGTACTTC.

This clone was counted a few times. The chain employs TRBV20-1 and TRBJ1-1; D gene unclear. The V end lost 2 bases, the J end lost 7 bases, and 8 bases lay between the germline ends. The CDR3 consists of 11 residues. CDR1 and CDR2 (germline): DFQATT, SNEGSKA (reference sequence). The CDR3, as DNA: TGCAGTGCTAGAACATACAGTGAAGCTTTCTTT. It is translated as CSARTYSEAFF.

The genes are TRBV27 and TRBJ2-7; TRBD1 is a possible D gene (6 bases). V was shortened by 1 base and J by 7 bases, with 14 bases between the two germline ends. The germline V gene has CDR1 MNHEY and CDR2 SMNVEV (reference sequence). The CDR3 has 14 residues. CDR3 coding DNA: TGTGCCAGCAGTTTATGGCAGGGGCAGTGGGAGCAGTACTTC. It encodes CASSLWQGQWEQYF.

This chain connects TRBV28 to TRBJ1-5; TRBD1 might be the D (5 bases). Germline V gene lookup returns CDR1 MDHEN and CDR2 SYDVKM. This CDR3 spans 16 amino acids. Deletions cut 3 bases from V and 2 bases from J, with 14 bases between. CDR3 loop: CASSFIGGDGNQPQHF. CDR3 DNA: TGTGCCAGCAGTTTCATTGGAGGGGATGGCAATCAGCCCCAGCATTTT.

The rearrangement uses TRBV7-6 and TRBJ1-2; 7 bases align to TRBD1. Germline V gives CDR1 SGHVS, CDR2 FNYEAQ. V was clipped by 5 bases and J by 4 bases; unmatched bases: 7. The CDR3 consists of 14 residues. The CDR3 DNA sequence: TGTGCCAGCAGCCCAACGACAGGGTCCTATGGCTACACCTTC. This gives the protein CASSPTTGSYGYTF.

V usage is TRBV4-3 and J usage is TRBJ2-7, with 8 bases matching TRBD1. The CDR3 has 15 residues. Germline V gives CDR1 LGHNA, CDR2 YSLEER. After removal of 0 bases from V and 5 bases from J, the junction contained 6 bases not matched to a gene. The DNA for the CDR3 is TGCGCCAGCAGCCAAGATCGGACAGGGTACCACGAGCAGTACTTC. This sequence encodes CASSQDRTGYHEQYF.

V usage is TRBV6-5 and J usage is TRBJ1-1, with a tentative D call TRBD1 (6 bases). Germline V gives CDR1 MNHEY, CDR2 SVGAGI. The CDR3 is 12 amino acids. V dropped 4 bases and J dropped 11 bases, with 14 bases sitting between them. The CDR3 nucleotides are TGTGCCAGCAGTTGGGGAGGGGGGGGCGCTTTCTTT. Protein sequence: CASSWGGGGAFF.

The chain carries TRBV4-3 and TRBJ2-3; TRBD1 matches 8 bases. The germline V gene encodes CDR1 LGHNA and CDR2 YSLEER. J gave up 2 bases and V 0 bases, and 10 bases lay outside the gene matches. The CDR3 has 18 amino acids. Here the CDR3 DNA reads TGCGCCAGCAGCCAAGACTGGGTGACAGGGGTAAACACAGATACGCAGTATTTT. It codes for CASSQDWVTGVNTDTQYF.

The chain uses TRBV27 and TRBJ1-5; 9 positions agree with TRBD1. The germline V gene encodes CDR1 MNHEY and CDR2 SMNVEV (reference sequence). This CDR3 comprises 15 residues. Trimming took 8 bases from V and 2 from J; bases not matched to a gene: 7. CDR3 DNA sequence: TGTGCCAGCCGGTCGCGGGACAGGGGCAATCAGCCCCAGCATTTT. Translating gives CASRSRDRGNQPQHF.

The chain combines TRBV7-9 with TRBJ2-5, with 8 bases that match TRBD1. V gave up 6 bases and J gave up 11 bases; unmatched junction bases: 8. This CDR3 is built from 12 residues. CDR1 is SEHNR and CDR2 is FQNEAQ in the germline V gene (reference sequence). The CDR3 bases are TGTGCCAGCAGGACAGGGGACTGGGAGCAGTACTTC. Protein: CASRTGDWEQYF. Variable domain in full (rest from reference TRBV7-9 and TRBJ2-5): DTGVSQNPRHKITKRGQNVTFRCDPISEHNRLYWYRQTLGQGPEFLTYFQNEAQLEKSRLLSDRFSAERPKGSFSTLEIQRTEQGDSAMYLCASRTGDWEQYFGPGTRLLVL.

This chain uses TRBV7-2 with TRBJ2-2, with D possibly being TRBD2 (5 bases). This CDR3 contains 15 residues. Between the trimmed V and J ends, which lost 5 bases and 8 bases, there was a span of 18 bases. CDR1 SGHTA and CDR2 FQGNSA come from the germline V gene. CDR3 nucleotide sequence: TGTGCCAGCAGCCCCCGGACTTGGGTATCGGGGGAGCTGTTTTTT. It is translated as CASSPRTWVSGELFF.

This clone has more than one count but fewer than ten. The chain is built from TRBV7-2 and TRBJ1-6; the match to TRBD1 covers 12 bases. V dropped 5 bases and J dropped 6; count of bases not matched to a gene: 8. In germline, CDR1 is SGHTA, CDR2 FQGNSA. There are 17 residues in the CDR3. CDR3 sequence: CASSLRGDRGPNSPLHF. The CDR3 DNA is TGTGCCAGCAGCCTTCGGGGGGACAGGGGGCCTAATTCACCCCTCCACTTT. The full variable domain, completed using reference TRBV7-2 and TRBJ1-6, is GAGVSQSPSNKVTEKGKDVELRCDPISGHTALYWYRQSLGQGLEFLIYFQGNSAPDKSGLPSDRFSAERTGGSVSTLTIQRTQQEDSAVYLCASSLRGDRGPNSPLHFGNGTRLTVT.

The chain is built from TRBV2 and TRBJ1-2; weak D call: TRBD1 (5 bases). Trimming took 6 bases from V and 7 from J, leaving 15 bases between them. Germline V lookup: CDR1 SNHLY, CDR2 FYNNEI. CDR3 size: 13 residues. The CDR3 here is CASRAIRQSGYTF. For the CDR3, the DNA is TGTGCCAGCAGGGCGATTAGACAGTCTGGCTACACCTTC.

In its sample, this clone was seen a few times. The rearrangement joins TRBV5-6 to TRBJ1-1; D uncertain. V lost 1 base, J lost 10 bases, and 14 bases lay in between. Per the germline V gene, CDR1 is SGHDT and CDR2 is YYEEEE. This CDR3 has 13 residues. This chain's CDR3 is CASSLYGEAAAFF. CDR3 nucleotides: TGTGCCAGCAGCTTGTACGGGGAGGCGGCAGCTTTCTTT.

This clone was observed a single time. This chain connects TRBV9 to TRBJ2-2, with 7 bases identical to TRBD1. CDR1 and CDR2 (germline): SGDLS, YYNGEE. Germline trimming cut 0 bases from V and 4 bases from J; bases unmatched to any gene: 3. The CDR3 sequence is 15 residues long. CDR3 sequence (DNA): TGTGCCAGCAGCGTAGGGGACAGATTCACCGGGGAGCTGTTTTTT. As protein: CASSVGDRFTGELFF.

The V call is TRBV2, the J call TRBJ1-5; D is unresolved. This CDR3 has 14 amino acids. Trimming removed 6 bases at V and 3 bases at J, with 12 bases between. Germline lookup yields CDR1 SNHLY and CDR2 FYNNEI. CDR3 coding DNA: TGTGCCAGCAGGGAGACGGGTCTCAATCAGCCCCAGCATTTT. Its translation is CASRETGLNQPQHF.

The rearrangement uses TRBV6-1 and TRBJ1-6; D gene uncertain. The length of the CDR3 is 15 residues. Germline V gene sequence: CDR1 MNHNS, CDR2 SASEGT. V lost 3 bases, J lost 2 bases, and 8 bases lay in between. DNA for the CDR3: TGTGCCAGCAGTGATCAACAGACCTATAATTCACCCCTCCACTTT. Translating it yields CASSDQQTYNSPLHF.

V and J are TRBV4-3 and TRBJ2-1; maybe TRBD1 (6 bases). Germline-derived CDR1 and CDR2 are LGHNA and YSLEER. V was shortened by 0 bases and J by 7 bases, with 19 bases between the two germline ends. This CDR3 spans 17 amino acids. The chain's CDR3 is CASSQDVGRGMWNEQFF. The CDR3 DNA follows: TGCGCCAGCAGCCAAGATGTAGGCAGGGGCATGTGGAATGAGCAGTTCTTC.

The chain's CDR3 is CASSPQGRSNEKLFF. In DNA form, the CDR3 reads TGTGCCAGCAGCCCGCAGGGGAGATCTAATGAAAAACTGTTTTTT. V gene TRBV9 combines with J gene TRBJ1-4; maybe TRBD1 (6 bases). This CDR3 is 15 amino acids long. In germline, CDR1 is SGDLS, CDR2 YYNGEE. V was cut by 4 bases and J by 3 bases, with 13 bases left in between.

This chain uses TRBV4-3 with TRBJ1-2; the match to TRBD1 covers 7 bases. The J segment lost 4 bases and the V segment lost 2 bases, leaving 4 bases of the junction unmatched. The CDR3 covers 14 residues. Germline V CDR1 and CDR2: LGHNA, YSLEER. Written as DNA, the CDR3 is TGCGCCAGCAGCCAAACAGGGGATATCTATGGCTACACCTTC. Amino acid sequence: CASSQTGDIYGYTF.

The V and J genes are TRBV5-1 and TRBJ2-5, with 8 bases aligning to TRBD1. Germline lookup yields CDR1 SGHRS and CDR2 YFSETQ. This CDR3 spans 15 amino acids. Trimming at V came to 2 bases and at J to 5 bases, leaving 8 bases not matched to a gene. CDR3 bases: TGCGCCAGCAGCTTCTGGGACAGGTCCATGGAGACCCAGTACTTC. Protein: CASSFWDRSMETQYF. The whole variable domain, remainder taken from reference TRBV5-1 and TRBJ2-5, is KAGVTQTPRYLIKTRGQQVTLSCSPISGHRSVSWYQQTPGQGLQFLFEYFSETQRNKGNFPGRFSGRQFSNSRSEMNVSTLELGDSALYLCASSFWDRSMETQYFGPGTRLLVL.

This chain links TRBV2 with TRBJ2-6; 12 bases map to TRBD1. In germline, CDR1 is SNHLY, CDR2 FYNNEI. The CDR3 contains 16 residues. Germline trimming cut 6 bases from V and 6 bases from J; bases unmatched to any gene: 6. CDR3 amino acids: CASRGTGGPTANVLTF. DNA for the CDR3: TGTGCCAGCAGAGGGACAGGGGGCCCGACGGCCAACGTCCTGACTTTC. The variable domain in full, completed from reference TRBV2 and TRBJ2-6, reads EPEVTQTPSHQVTQMGQEVILRCVPISNHLYFYWYRQILGQKVEFLVSFYNNEISEKSEIFDDQFSVERPDGSNFTLKIRSTKLEDSAMYFCASRGTGGPTANVLTFGAGSRLTVL.

This clone was found once. The chain uses TRBV5-1 and TRBJ1-4; 7 nucleotides line up with TRBD1. The CDR3 contains 16 residues. Trimming took 8 bases from V and 5 from J; bases not matched to a gene: 15. Germline V gene data show CDR1 as SGHRS and CDR2 as YFSETQ. CDR3 residues: CASRRAPGQVNEKLFF. CDR3 DNA sequence: TGCGCCAGTCGAAGGGCCCCCGGACAGGTGAATGAAAAACTGTTTTTT.

The genes are TRBV4-1 and TRBJ2-7; 7 bases map to TRBD1. The CDR3 covers 17 residues. CDR1 and CDR2 (germline): MGHRA, YSYEKL. V lost 5 bases, J lost 7 bases, and 20 bases stayed unmatched. CDR3 nucleotides: TGCGCCAGCAGCTCATCCGGGACAGCCTATACGACGGAGGAGCAGTACTTC. Its protein is CASSSSGTAYTTEEQYF.

The gene calls are TRBV7-2 and TRBJ2-7, with 12 positions matching TRBD2. With 8 bases clipped from V and 4 bases from J, the junction kept 12 bases outside the gene matches. This CDR3 is 16 amino acids long. Per germline, CDR1 SGHTA and CDR2 FQGNSA. CDR3 sequence: CASSSSLAGGKYEQYF. The CDR3 bases are TGTGCCAGCTCGTCGTCCCTAGCGGGGGGGAAGTACGAGCAGTACTTC. Drawing the rest from reference TRBV7-2 and TRBJ2-7, the complete variable domain is GAGVSQSPSNKVTEKGKDVELRCDPISGHTALYWYRQSLGQGLEFLIYFQGNSAPDKSGLPSDRFSAERTGGSVSTLTIQRTQQEDSAVYLCASSSSLAGGKYEQYFGPGTRLTVT.